This T cell receptor beta chain was profiled in a study of blood T cells in healthy people across ages. Sample-barcoded 5' priming and a J-beta primer mix drove a second PCR of about 7 to 11 cycles. Each CDR3 protein is one row after TCRdb ran MiXCR on the 5' RACE reads. The sample lists 790,000 or so distinct CDR3 sequences, about 45% occurring once. No fewer than 7 million PBMCs went into each sample. Every sample gave at least 5.5 micrograms of total RNA when it was extracted. Sequences were obtained from blood. The clonotype originates from an older man in good health.

CDR3 residues: CASSSTGGLFF. CDR3 coding DNA: TGTGCCAGCAGCTCGACAGGGGGCCTGTTCTTC. This chain uses TRBV7-3 with TRBJ2-1, with 10 bases aligning to TRBD1. This CDR3 comprises 11 residues. V shed 4 bases, J shed 15 bases, and the junction held 3 bases outside the gene matches. Germline lookup yields CDR1 SGHTA and CDR2 FQGTGA. Variable domain in full (rest from reference TRBV7-3 and TRBJ2-1): GAGVSQTPSNKVTEKGKYVELRCDPISGHTALYWYRQSLGQGPEFLIYFQGTGAADDSGLPNDRFFAVRPEGSVSTLKIQRTERGDSAVYLCASSSTGGLFFGPGTRLTVL.